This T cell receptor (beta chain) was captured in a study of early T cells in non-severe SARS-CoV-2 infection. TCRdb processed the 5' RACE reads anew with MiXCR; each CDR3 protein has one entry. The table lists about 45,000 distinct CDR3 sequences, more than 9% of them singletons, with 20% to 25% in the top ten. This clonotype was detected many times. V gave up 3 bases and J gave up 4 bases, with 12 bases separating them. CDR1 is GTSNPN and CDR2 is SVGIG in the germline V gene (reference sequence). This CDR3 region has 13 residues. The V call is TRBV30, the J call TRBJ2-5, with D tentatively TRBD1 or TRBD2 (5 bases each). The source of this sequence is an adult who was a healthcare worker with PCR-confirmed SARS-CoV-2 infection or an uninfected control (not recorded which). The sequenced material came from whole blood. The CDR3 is CAWSLVGGETQYF. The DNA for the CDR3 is TGTGCCTGGAGCCTCGTTGGGGGAGAGACCCAGTACTTC.